Below are 5 T cell receptor beta chains sequenced from a single sample in a study of blood T cell repertoires in COVID-19. The method was immunoSEQ multiplex PCR; TCRdb's version includes in-frame clones alone and lacks a portion of them. The sample consists of 160,000 or so clones, around 89% of them appearing once. Source material: PBMCs or T cells enriched from blood (not recorded which). The receptors shown here come from a woman aged 45-60 years who had recovered from COVID-19.

For this clone: One junction end does not reproduce the germline sequence, and a read error may be involved. The chain employs TRBV7-7 and TRBJ2-7, with 12 bases identical to TRBD1. CDR1 is SSHAT, CDR2 FNYEAQ, per germline (reference sequence). This CDR3 has 15 residues. CDR3 nucleotides: TGTGCTAGCAGCTTGGGACAGGGGGCCTTCTACGAGCAGTACTTC. This sequence encodes CASSLGQGAFYEQYF.

The chain recombines TRBV3-1 (or the pseudogene TRBV3-2) with TRBJ1-3, with D maybe TRBD1 (6 bases). CDR3 length: 18 residues. The V gene's germline CDR1 is LGHDT and CDR2 YNNKEL (reference sequence). Trimming stripped 5 bases from V and 0 bases from J, with 20 bases between. Written as DNA, the CDR3 is TGTGCCAGCAGCGAGTGGGCCCAACAGGGCACCTCTGGAAACACCATATATTTT. It codes for CASSEWAQQGTSGNTIYF.

The V gene is TRBV27, the J gene TRBJ2-3, with D possibly being TRBD1 (6 bases). The CDR3 spans 14 residues. The V end lost 8 bases, the J end lost 3 bases, and 15 bases lay between the germline ends. CDR1 MNHEY and CDR2 SMNVEV come from the germline V gene (reference sequence). CDR3 amino acids: CASYRALETDTQYF. For the CDR3, the DNA is TGTGCCAGCTACAGGGCGCTGGAGACAGATACGCAGTATTTT.

The V gene is TRBV21-1, the J gene TRBJ2-5; no check of the table's D call, TRBD2, against the DNA was made. TRBV21-1 has pseudogene status. The CDR3 has 21 amino acids. In DNA form, the CDR3 reads TGTGCCAGCAGCGCCCTCCCGGGACTAGCGGGGGGCCCCTTTCGACAAGAGACCCAGTACTTC. Translation: CASSALPGLAGGPFRQETQYF.

CDR3 sequence: CASSIDYGYQPQHF. CDR3 DNA sequence: TGTGCCAGTAGTATAGATTACGGGTATCAGCCCCAGCATTTT. The gene calls are TRBV19 and TRBJ1-5; D uncertain. The CDR3 is 14 residues long. Trimming left V 0 bases short and J 5 bases short, with 8 bases between. Germline V gene data show CDR1 as LNHDA and CDR2 as SQIVND (reference sequence). The full variable domain, in which reference TRBV19 and TRBJ1-5 provide the parts outside the CDR3, is DGGITQSPKYLFRKEGQNVTLSCEQNLNHDAMYWYRQDPGQGLRLIYYSQIVNDFQKGDIAEGYSVSREKKESFPLTVTSAQKNPTAFYLCASSIDYGYQPQHFGDGTRLSIL.